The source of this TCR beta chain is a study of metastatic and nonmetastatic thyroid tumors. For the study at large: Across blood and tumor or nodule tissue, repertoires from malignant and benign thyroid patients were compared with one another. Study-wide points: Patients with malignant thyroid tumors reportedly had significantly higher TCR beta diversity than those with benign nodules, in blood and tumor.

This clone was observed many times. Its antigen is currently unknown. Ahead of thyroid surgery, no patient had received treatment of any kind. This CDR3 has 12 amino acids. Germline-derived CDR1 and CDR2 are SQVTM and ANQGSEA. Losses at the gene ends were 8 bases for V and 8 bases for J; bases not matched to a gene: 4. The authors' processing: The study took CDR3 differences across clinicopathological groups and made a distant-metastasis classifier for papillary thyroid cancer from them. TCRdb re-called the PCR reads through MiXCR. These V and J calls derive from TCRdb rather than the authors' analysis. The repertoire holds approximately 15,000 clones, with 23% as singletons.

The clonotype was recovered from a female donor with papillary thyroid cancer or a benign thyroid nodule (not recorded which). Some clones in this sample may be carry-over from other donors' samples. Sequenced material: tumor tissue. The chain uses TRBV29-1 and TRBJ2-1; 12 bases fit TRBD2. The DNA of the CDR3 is TGCAGCACCAGACTAGCGGGAGATGAGCAGTTCTTC. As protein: CSTRLAGDEQFF.